The T cell receptor beta chain under discussion was sequenced for a study of blood T cell repertoires in COVID-19 (dated by TCRdb to between 2020 and 2021). About the investigation overall: Samples from collaborators originated in the United States, Italy and Spain and spanned both the acute and convalescent phases of COVID-19. The prospective study material was composed of cDNA or gDNA derived from T cells, B-cell-depleted T cells, or PBMCs. Subjects who had been exposed to COVID-19, were actively infected with it, or had recovered from it provided the deeply sampled blood TCRbeta repertoires that made up the dataset. The repertoires were released in a freely available public database intended as a resource for research on the immune response to SARS-CoV-2. The samples were drawn from two sources: the first 160 participants of the ongoing ImmuneRACE study, and 1,000 to 1,500 subjects contributed by 6 global collaborators. Sample metadata almost always included a de-identified subject ID, COVID-19 status, age in years and sex. HLA class I and class II types, where available, came from metadata supplied by the sample provider rather than from assay-based typing.

The CDR3, from cysteine to phenylalanine, totals 14 residues. Just the 42-base CDR3 DNA is kept, in frame starting at base 1. The germline V gene (reference sequence) supplies CDR1 WNHNN and CDR2 SYGVQD. V has 10 bases trimmed and J has 4 bases trimmed; junction bases matching no gene number 10. The research as a whole found: The amount of clinical and demographic metadata varied by source and participant and was provided uncurated.

TCRbeta CDR3 regions were amplified from genomic DNA using the immunoSEQ Assay, a bias-controlled multiplex PCR. Per the source publication's procedure: Within the assay, amplification of reference gene primers was used to estimate how many nucleated cells each sample contained. To quantify the absolute abundance of each unique TCRbeta CDR3 rearrangement, sequence reads were collapsed and filtered. For each sample, productive Simpson clonality was calculated as the square root of Simpson's diversity index over productive rearrangements. Drawn from immuneACCESS, this table holds only the in-frame rearrangements with V and J called that TCRdb kept. Clones are partly lost; checked studies trace under half to an unresolved V gene and leave the rest unexplained. That table furnishes V, J and clone size, whereas the DNA furnished D and trimming. In all, the sample holds 120,000 to 150,000 clones, and around 88% of those were seen once. The ten largest clones take up about 1.6% of the sample.

The collaborating institutions used their own protocols to collect whole blood in K2EDTA tubes. Collaborator samples were shipped for TCRbeta analysis as frozen whole blood, isolated PBMCs, or DNA extracted from either sample type. Remarks on this clone: Its antigen specificity is not known. Nothing much larger sits one base from this clone, and base qualities are not available.

The TCR originated in a woman in her fifties or sixties with acute or convalescent COVID-19. The rearranged segments are TRBV10-1 and TRBJ1-2; TRBD1 aligns with 9 central bases. Material for sequencing was peripheral blood. The DNA sequence is TGCGCCAATCGGGACAGGGTGGTGGGCTATGGCTACACCTTC. This codes for CANRDRVVGYGYTF.